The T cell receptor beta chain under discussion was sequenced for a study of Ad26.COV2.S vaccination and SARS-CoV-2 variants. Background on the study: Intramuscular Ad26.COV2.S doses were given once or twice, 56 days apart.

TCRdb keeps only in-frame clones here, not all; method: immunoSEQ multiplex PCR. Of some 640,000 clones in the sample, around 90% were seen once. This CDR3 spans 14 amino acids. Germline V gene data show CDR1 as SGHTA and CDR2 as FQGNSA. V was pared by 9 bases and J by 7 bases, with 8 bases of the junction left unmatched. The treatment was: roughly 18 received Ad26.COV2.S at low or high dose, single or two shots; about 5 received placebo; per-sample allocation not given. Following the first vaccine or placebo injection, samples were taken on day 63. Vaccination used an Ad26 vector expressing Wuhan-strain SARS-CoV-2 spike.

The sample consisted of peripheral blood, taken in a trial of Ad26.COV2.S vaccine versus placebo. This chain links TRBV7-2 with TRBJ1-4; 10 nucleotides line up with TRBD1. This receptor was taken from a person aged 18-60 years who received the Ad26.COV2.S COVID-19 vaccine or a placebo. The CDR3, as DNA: TGTGCCAGTCGCCTGACAGGGGGCCGTGAAAAACTGTTTTTT. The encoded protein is CASRLTGGREKLFF.